The rows below give T cell receptor beta chains drawn from one sample of a study of identical twins. Via MiXCR, TCRdb re-called the 5' RACE reads, giving one row per CDR3 protein. This sample yields around 480,000 distinct CDR3 sequences, of which 12% to 15% are seen a single time; about 0.53% belongs to the top ten. This same sample was also taken into another study, of yellow fever vaccine responses in identical twins.

Material for sequencing was CD4+ T cells sorted from blood. The origin of the receptors is a young woman in good health. Each CDR3 is given with its conserved first and last residue. D genes are given only for firm matches. Size is omitted from some rows. Given values are once, few, many or a class for expanded clones.

D gene,V gene,clone size,J gene,CDR3 protein,CDR3 DNA
TRBD1,TRBV2,.,TRBJ2-7,CASKQGALYEQYF,TGTGCCAGCAAACAGGGGGCCCTATACGAGCAGTACTTC
.,TRBV28,few,TRBJ2-1,CASSLDPANEQFF,TGTGCCAGCAGCTTGGACCCCGCCAATGAGCAGTTCTTC
.,TRBV6-2/TRBV6-3,few,TRBJ2-3,CASSAPNSDTQYF,TGTGCCAGCAGTGCCCCAAACTCGGATACGCAGTATTTT
.,TRBV11-2,.,TRBJ2-1,CASSLALGAVYNEQFF,TGTGCCAGCAGCTTAGCTTTGGGCGCGGTATATAATGAGCAGTTCTTC
TRBD2,TRBV19,.,TRBJ2-7,CASSRGLAAYEQYF,TGTGCCAGTAGTCGAGGTCTAGCGGCCTACGAGCAGTACTTC
.,TRBV28,few,TRBJ1-1,CASSLTARVTEAFF,TGTGCCAGCAGTTTAACGGCCAGGGTCACTGAAGCTTTCTTT
TRBD2,TRBV6-2/TRBV6-3,few,TRBJ2-1,CASSDPGSGGDNEQFF,TGTGCCAGCAGCGACCCGGGTAGCGGGGGTGACAATGAGCAGTTCTTC
.,TRBV24-1,few,TRBJ1-5,CATGGREEGQPQHF,TGTGCCACCGGGGGACGGGAAGAAGGTCAGCCCCAGCATTTT
.,TRBV18,few,TRBJ2-7,CASSQIRDTSYEQYF,TGTGCCAGCTCACAGATCCGGGACACTTCCTACGAGCAGTACTTC
.,TRBV9,.,TRBJ2-3,CASSPGRPITDTQYF,TGTGCCAGCAGCCCCGGAAGACCGATCACAGATACGCAGTATTTT
.,TRBV11-1,.,TRBJ2-3,CASRRVHNTDTQYF,TGTGCCAGCCGACGAGTACATAACACAGATACGCAGTATTTT
TRBD2,TRBV18,.,TRBJ2-1,CASSPLSLAGALSSYNEQFF,TGTGCCAGCTCACCACTTAGTCTAGCGGGAGCCCTGAGCTCCTACAATGAGCAGTTCTTC
TRBD2,TRBV29-1,few,TRBJ2-5,CSTRRGGSTQETQYF,TGCAGCACGAGGAGGGGCGGGAGTACCCAAGAGACCCAGTACTTC
TRBD1,TRBV19,.,TRBJ2-3,CATRQGSTDTQYF,TGTGCCACCAGACAGGGGAGCACAGATACGCAGTATTTT
.,TRBV7-2,.,TRBJ2-5,CASSLAMGSGETQYF,TGTGCCAGCAGCTTAGCGATGGGTTCGGGAGAGACCCAGTACTTC
.,TRBV12-3/TRBV12-4,many,TRBJ2-2,CASRTTGGTSTGELFF,TGTGCCAGCAGGACGACAGGTGGAACTAGCACCGGGGAGCTGTTTTTT
TRBD1,TRBV10-3,.,TRBJ2-7,CAISEGGTGDYEQYF,TGTGCCATCAGCGAAGGAGGGACAGGGGACTACGAGCAGTACTTC
.,TRBV20-1,.,TRBJ2-1,CSAREQAQQFF,TGCAGTGCTAGAGAGCAAGCCCAGCAGTTCTTC
TRBD1,TRBV5-1,many,TRBJ1-5,CASSLGQGANQPQHF,TGCGCCAGCAGCTTGGGGCAGGGGGCCAATCAGCCCCAGCATTTT
.,TRBV4-3,few,TRBJ1-2,CASSQEVSRVPHGYTF,TGCGCCAGCAGCCAAGAAGTGTCCAGGGTACCGCATGGCTACACCTTC
.,TRBV7-2,few,TRBJ2-1,CASSLATTRGNEQFF,TGTGCCAGCAGCTTAGCCACGACTAGGGGCAATGAGCAGTTCTTC
TRBD2,TRBV7-9,.,TRBJ2-7,CASSLGLAGDRYEQYF,TGTGCCAGCAGCTTGGGACTAGCGGGAGACCGCTACGAGCAGTACTTC
.,TRBV5-6,many,TRBJ2-5,CASSSISGETQYF,TGTGCCAGCAGCTCCATTTCAGGAGAGACCCAGTACTTC
TRBD1,TRBV9,.,TRBJ2-1,CASSVHGTAISYNEQFF,TGTGCCAGCAGCGTACACGGGACAGCAATATCCTACAATGAGCAGTTCTTC
.,TRBV6-1,.,TRBJ1-5,CASRQERGQPQHF,TGTGCCAGCAGGCAGGAACGGGGTCAGCCCCAGCATTTT
.,TRBV4-2,.,TRBJ2-7,CASSTGTQLYEQYF,TGTGCCAGCAGCACAGGTACTCAACTTTACGAGCAGTACTTC
TRBD2,TRBV10-2,few,TRBJ2-1,CASSEVSGESYNEQFF,TGCGCCAGCAGTGAGGTTAGCGGGGAGTCCTACAATGAGCAGTTCTTC
.,TRBV5-1,few,TRBJ2-1,CASMTVVNEQFF,TGCGCCAGCATGACAGTAGTCAATGAGCAGTTCTTC
.,TRBV6-2/TRBV6-3,many,TRBJ2-7,CASRRTDYEQYF,TGTGCCAGCAGACGGACAGATTACGAGCAGTACTTC
TRBD2,TRBV20-1,.,TRBJ2-5,CSAERGLAGGRETQYF,TGCAGTGCTGAGAGAGGGCTAGCGGGAGGTAGAGAGACCCAGTACTTC
TRBD1,TRBV6-5,few,TRBJ2-5,CASSYEGDSKGTQYF,TGTGCCAGCAGTTATGAAGGGGACAGTAAGGGGACCCAGTACTTC
TRBD1,TRBV10-1,.,TRBJ2-7,CASTDLTGANELWYEQYF,TGCGCCAGCACCGACCTGACAGGGGCGAATGAGCTCTGGTACGAGCAGTACTTC
.,TRBV28,few,TRBJ2-3,CASSLLSKLRAFTDTQYF,TGTGCCAGCAGTTTATTAAGTAAGCTCAGGGCATTCACCGATACGCAGTATTTT
.,TRBV4-3,.,TRBJ2-3,CASSQDRRNTDTQYF,TGCGCCAGCAGCCAAGACCGACGAAACACAGATACGCAGTATTTT
.,TRBV5-1,few,TRBJ2-1,CASSLGWLAHNEQFF,TGCGCCAGCAGCTTGGGTTGGCTAGCCCACAATGAGCAGTTCTTC
.,TRBV12-3/TRBV12-4,many,TRBJ1-1,CASSRGQEYTEAFF,TGTGCCAGCAGCCGCGGACAAGAGTACACTGAAGCTTTCTTT
TRBD1,TRBV7-9,few,TRBJ2-1,CASSLGDGTGARNEQFF,TGTGCCAGCAGCTTAGGAGACGGGACAGGGGCGAGGAATGAGCAGTTCTTC
.,TRBV20-1,.,TRBJ2-3,CSARVSGVNTQYF,TGCAGTGCTAGAGTTTCGGGAGTGAATACGCAGTATTTT
.,TRBV10-3,few,TRBJ2-1,CAISEFDEQFF,TGTGCCATCAGTGAGTTCGATGAGCAGTTCTTC
TRBD2,TRBV4-2,.,TRBJ2-3,CASSQDTLAGGPGTDTQYF,TGTGCCAGCAGCCAAGATACCCTAGCGGGAGGGCCGGGAACAGATACGCAGTATTTT
.,TRBV20-1,many,TRBJ1-2,CSARVEAYGYTF,TGCAGTGCTAGAGTGGAAGCCTATGGCTACACCTTC
.,TRBV29-1,many,TRBJ2-3,CSVEGGTDTQYF,TGCAGCGTTGAAGGTGGCACAGATACGCAGTATTTT
.,TRBV5-1,.,TRBJ2-1,CASSVLPPKNEQFF,TGCGCCAGCAGCGTACTTCCCCCTAAAAATGAGCAGTTCTTC